This T cell receptor beta chain originates from a study of cytomegalovirus exposure and HLA in healthy donors. Comment on this clone: Its matching antigen is unknown.

Study results and caveats: A later analysis linked roughly 17,000 TCR beta sequences to HLA alleles at 0.05 false discovery rate. In a later analysis, HLA-associated beta chains showed higher expansion and lower generation probabilities than comparable chains.

CDR3 length: 13 amino acids. CDR1 SNHLY and CDR2 FYNNEI come from the germline V gene. Trimming cost V 7 bases and J 7 bases, with 14 bases left between them. PCR primers comprised 60 Vbeta and 13 Jbeta primers. The method was immunoSEQ multiplex PCR; TCRdb's version includes in-frame clones alone and lacks a portion of them. The sample features some 120,000 clones, with under 7% in its top ten. The V and J genes are TRBV2 and TRBJ1-5; D is ambiguous. Sequencing input: PBMCs. The receptor was derived from a man in his forties in good health and CMV-seropositive. CDR3 sequence: CASTNQREQPQHF. CDR3 coding DNA: TGTGCCAGCACGAATCAAAGAGAACAGCCCCAGCATTTT.